This is a list of T cell receptor beta chains from one sample in a study of PD-1 blockade in classical Hodgkin lymphoma. TCRdb's table, derived via immunoSEQ multiplex PCR, lists solely in-frame clones and lacks some. This sample carries roughly 32,000 clones, roughly 80% of them seen once, and the ten largest clones take 32%. The sequences come from peripheral blood mononuclear cells (PBMCs), collected at baseline. Receptors originate from a human donor with classical Hodgkin lymphoma. CDR3s include the opening cysteine and the closing phenylalanine or tryptophan. The D gene is left open where the match is weak. Clone size, where shown, is once, few, many, or a class for clones that have expanded.

>TRBJ1-2|.|TRBV7-3|.
TGTGCCAGCAGCTTTGGTCCACAGGGTGACTATGGCTACACCTTC
CASSFGPQGDYGYTF
>TRBJ2-7|.|TRBV5-1|TRBD1
TGCGCCAGCAGCGGGGGGACAGGGACCGCCTACGAGCAGTACTTC
CASSGGTGTAYEQYF
>TRBJ2-2|.|TRBV7-3|TRBD1
TGTGCCAGCAGCAGCTCAGGGGGCACCGGGGAGCTGTTTTTT
CASSSSGGTGELFF
>TRBJ2-3|.|TRBV21-1|.
TGTGCCAGCAAGATTCGGACTAGCGGGGACCTCACAGATACGCAGTATTTT
CASKIRTSGDLTDTQYF
>TRBJ1-2|.|TRBV10-3|TRBD1
TGTGCCATCAGGTTGGCTGGGCAGGGGGGTTATGGCTACACCTTC
CAIRLAGQGGYGYTF
>TRBJ2-1|.|TRBV11-3|.
TGTGCCAGCAGCCTAGGAGGGGATGAGCAGTTCTTC
CASSLGGDEQFF
>TRBJ2-5|.|TRBV21-1|.
TGTGCCAGCACCCAGGGTAGGCGATTAGAGACCCAGTACTTC
CASTQGRRLETQYF
>TRBJ1-1|.|TRBV10-3|.
TGTGCCACCGAGGGCCATAACATGAACACTGAAGCTTTCTTT
CATEGHNMNTEAFF
>TRBJ1-3|.|TRBV18|TRBD1
TGTGCCAGCTCACAGGGACAGGTCAGCTCTGGAAACACCATATATTTT
CASSQGQVSSGNTIYF
>TRBJ2-5|.|TRBV19|.
TGTGCCAGTAGTACAGGTGACCCCCTGGGAGAGGAGACCCAGTACTTC
CASSTGDPLGEETQYF
>TRBJ1-2|.|TRBV28|.
TGTGCCAGCAGCCGGGGACCGATAGCCTATGGCTACACCTTC
CASSRGPIAYGYTF
>TRBJ2-1|.|TRBV7-9|.
TGTGCCAGCAGCAGGGACTACAATGAGCAGTTCTTC
CASSRDYNEQFF
>TRBJ1-2|.|TRBV11-2|TRBD1
TGTGCCAGCAGCTTGGGGACAGCGATGGAGTATGGCTACACCTTC
CASSLGTAMEYGYTF
>TRBJ1-6|.|TRBV6-5|.
TGTGCCAGCAGCCCCACGAGCTCCTATAATTCACCCCTCCACTTT
CASSPTSSYNSPLHF
>TRBJ1-1|.|TRBV5-1|.
TGCGCCAGCACCGATCAGAGCATGAACACTGAAGCTTTCTTT
CASTDQSMNTEAFF
>TRBJ1-1|.|TRBV9|.
TGTGCCAGCAGCGGGCGTAGAGGTTCCTTTGACACTGAAGCTTTCTTT
CASSGRRGSFDTEAFF
>TRBJ1-2|.|TRBV5-6|TRBD1
TGTGCCAGCAGCTCCTATCAACTCCGGGACAGGGGATTTAGCTACACCTTC
CASSSYQLRDRGFSYTF
>TRBJ1-2|.|TRBV30|.
TGTGCCTGGAGTGTGGCTGTTTTGGGCTACACCTTC
CAWSVAVLGYTF
>TRBJ1-2|.|TRBV27|TRBD1
TGTGCCAGCAGCGCCCAGGGGGCGGGCTATGGCTACACCTTC
CASSAQGAGYGYTF
>TRBJ1-6|.|TRBV7-9|TRBD1
TGTGCCAGCACTCCATGGGGACAGGGCCAAAATTCACCCCTCCACTTT
CASTPWGQGQNSPLHF
>TRBJ2-1|.|TRBV7-9|.
TGTGCCAGCACTTCAGGCGGACAATACAATGAGCAGTTCTTC
CASTSGGQYNEQFF
>TRBJ2-3|.|TRBV19|TRBD1
TGTGCCAGTAGTATTAAGGGACAGGGGTCGGACACAGATACGCAGTATTTT
CASSIKGQGSDTDTQYF
>TRBJ1-1|.|TRBV6-5|.
TGTGCCAGCAGTTACTCGGAAACTGAAGCTTTCTTT
CASSYSETEAFF
>TRBJ1-5|.|TRBV6-5|.
TGTGCCAGCAGCTGGGGTTCCCATAGCAATCAGCCCCAGCATTTT
CASSWGSHSNQPQHF
>TRBJ2-3|few|TRBV5-1|.
TGCGCCAGCAGCTGGGGGACTAGCACAGATACGCAGTATTTT
CASSWGTSTDTQYF
>TRBJ1-3|.|TRBV6-5|.
TGTGCCAGCCGAGAGATTAGCTCTGGAAACACCATATATTTT
CASREISSGNTIYF
>TRBJ2-3|medium-sized|TRBV4-2|TRBD1
TGTGCCAGCAGCCAAGATAGCCGGGACAGCAGCACAGATACGCAGTATTTT
CASSQDSRDSSTDTQYF
>TRBJ1-6|.|TRBV5-1|.
TGCGCCAGCAGCTTTGCGGATCCATATAATTCACCCCTCCACTTT
CASSFADPYNSPLHF